Listed below are T cell receptor beta chains from one sample, sequenced in a study of human T cells and chemical hapten exposure. TCRdb analysed the RACE reads with MiXCR anew, one entry per CDR3 protein. Altogether approximately 160,000 distinct CDR3 sequences are present, 25% to 35% being singletons, with the ten largest covering 2.1%. This specimen consisted of whole blood, obtained in connection with sensitization to the hapten diphenylcyclopropenone (DPC). The receptors originated from a woman under 30 with alopecia areata. Some clones in this sample may be carry-over from other donors' samples. The CDR3 runs from the conserved cysteine through the conserved F or W.

v_gene: TRBV7-8; CDR3aa: CASSLIKGWEEKLFF
v_gene: TRBV7-2; CDR3aa: CASSLVDSSYNEQFF
v_gene: TRBV7-9; CDR3aa: CASSLNYSYNEQFF
v_gene: TRBV19; CDR3aa: CASSIAGDSLYEQYF
v_gene: TRBV20-1; CDR3aa: CSALPNRDNEKLFF
v_gene: TRBV24-1; CDR3aa: CATSDSNRDTQYF
v_gene: TRBV2; CDR3aa: CASKPRTSAYNEQFF
v_gene: TRBV27; CDR3aa: CASMGETQYF
v_gene: TRBV7-2; CDR3aa: CASSPIVAGEQYF
v_gene: TRBV4-3; CDR3aa: CASSQRIDQPQHF
v_gene: TRBV4-3; CDR3aa: CASSQVVSGDGANVLTF
v_gene: TRBV11-2; CDR3aa: CASSPRANSAFF
v_gene: TRBV25-1; CDR3aa: CASSGELDRSYGYTF
v_gene: TRBV4-1; CDR3aa: CASSLSGLNIQYF
v_gene: TRBV15; CDR3aa: CATSSRTGGMDIQYF
v_gene: TRBV18; CDR3aa: CASSLAHRDKNIQYF
v_gene: TRBV7-8; CDR3aa: CASSPGLFEAFF
v_gene: TRBV14; CDR3aa: CASSQNPGHRYGYTF
v_gene: TRBV13; CDR3aa: CASSFVDNQETQYF
v_gene: TRBV9; CDR3aa: CASSVGGLDQETQYF
v_gene: TRBV29-1; CDR3aa: CSVAYGVETQYF
v_gene: TRBV20-1; CDR3aa: CSARDRVFGYTF
v_gene: TRBV6-5; CDR3aa: CASSYLPNTGELFF
v_gene: TRBV4-1; CDR3aa: CASSPGRTNQPQHF
v_gene: TRBV4-3; CDR3aa: CASSQEGFAKEKLFF
v_gene: TRBV29-1; CDR3aa: CSVSRDREDEQYF
v_gene: TRBV29-1; CDR3aa: CSVEGGAVQNIQYF
v_gene: TRBV4-3; CDR3aa: CASSQEFQGVLLSPLHF
v_gene: TRBV12-3/TRBV12-4; CDR3aa: CASSLKKTFF
v_gene: TRBV7-6; CDR3aa: CASSPEAQGYGYTF
v_gene: TRBV12-3/TRBV12-4; CDR3aa: CASIGDGNSPLHF
v_gene: TRBV29-1; CDR3aa: CSVGEGRRPQHF
v_gene: TRBV7-9; CDR3aa: CASSTLDREYEQFF
v_gene: TRBV29-1; CDR3aa: CSVVGVNGYTF
v_gene: TRBV29-1; CDR3aa: CSVVADNTGELFF
v_gene: TRBV7-3; CDR3aa: CASSLIGGTEAFF
v_gene: TRBV7-3; CDR3aa: CASSFPPGQGGDEQFF
v_gene: TRBV4-3; CDR3aa: CASSQKIGGPYNEQFF
v_gene: TRBV20-1; CDR3aa: CSARELGTQYTQYF
v_gene: TRBV6-2/TRBV6-3; CDR3aa: CASRPGLRQETQYF
v_gene: TRBV7-9; CDR3aa: CASSGTGNTGKLFF
v_gene: TRBV29-1; CDR3aa: CSVEDPAGSSYNEQFF
v_gene: TRBV20-1; CDR3aa: CSARVLAGGNEQFF
v_gene: TRBV20-1; CDR3aa: CSARVTGALETQYF
v_gene: TRBV5-1; CDR3aa: CASSLLAGANTGELFF
v_gene: TRBV6-5; CDR3aa: CASSNGRSRQFF
v_gene: TRBV7-2; CDR3aa: CASSWTSGREGAKNIQYF
v_gene: TRBV7-2; CDR3aa: CASSIRLAGTENIQYF
v_gene: TRBV29-1; CDR3aa: CSVDWAGTDTQYF
v_gene: TRBV20-1; CDR3aa: CSARADSGINGYTF